The 16 T cell receptor beta chains reported below all come from one sample, sequenced in a study of blood T cell repertoires in COVID-19. The data were produced by immunoSEQ multiplex PCR, yet TCRdb's version contains in-frame clones alone and is incomplete. This table has 35,000 to 40,000 clones, about four fifths appearing once. The sample comprised peripheral blood. These receptors originate from a human donor with acute or convalescent COVID-19. The donor label of this sample is uncertain.

The DNA of the CDR3 is TGTGCCAGCAGCCAAGGCGGGAGGGTGGGCACAGATACGCAGTATTTT. This translates into CASSQGGRVGTDTQYF. The chain recombines TRBV3-1 (or the pseudogene TRBV3-2) with TRBJ2-3; TRBD2 matches 9 bases. Germline loops: CDR1 LGHDT, CDR2 YNNKEL (reference sequence). V dropped 1 base and J dropped 1; count of bases not matched to a gene: 3. This CDR3 contains 16 residues.

This clone was seen a few times. The chain couples TRBV6-2 or TRBV6-3 to TRBJ1-1; 7 bases agree with TRBD1. Germline V gene data show CDR1 as MNHEY and CDR2 as SVGEGT. The CDR3 length is 16 residues. Losses at the gene ends were 4 bases for V and 0 bases for J; bases not matched to a gene: 8. The CDR3 protein is CASSSRGTVMNTEAFF. As DNA, the CDR3 is TGTGCCAGCAGTTCTCGAGGGACAGTCATGAACACTGAAGCTTTCTTT.

V gene TRBV5-6 combines with J gene TRBJ1-2; D unclear. The CDR3 runs 13 residues. Per the germline V gene, CDR1 is SGHDT and CDR2 is YYEEEE. V gave up 4 bases and J gave up 0 bases, with 7 bases separating them. CDR3 DNA sequence: TGTGCCAGCAGCCTTACTTCTAACTATGGCTACACCTTC. Amino acid sequence: CASSLTSNYGYTF.

This chain uses TRBV5-1 with TRBJ2-1; TRBD2 agrees at 10 bases. The germline gives CDR1 SGHRS, CDR2 YFSETQ. The CDR3 totals 15 residues. Trimming at V came to 0 bases and at J to 6 bases, leaving 3 bases not matched to a gene. The CDR3 spells CASSLALAGPNEQFF. In nucleotides, the CDR3 is TGCGCCAGCAGCTTGGCACTAGCGGGGCCCAATGAGCAGTTCTTC.

This clone was seen only a few times. This chain uses TRBV3-1 (or the pseudogene TRBV3-2) with TRBJ1-6; 9 bases match TRBD1. Germline trimming cut 1 base from V and 9 bases from J; bases unmatched to any gene: 4. This CDR3 region has 15 residues. Germline V gene data show CDR1 as LGHDT and CDR2 as YNNKEL (reference sequence). The CDR3 loop reads CASSQVGTGSSPLHF. DNA for the CDR3: TGTGCCAGCAGCCAAGTAGGGACAGGGAGTTCACCCCTCCACTTT.

The chain couples TRBV18 to TRBJ2-7; TRBD2 aligns across 7 bases. This CDR3 has 14 amino acids. The V gene's germline CDR1 is KGHSH and CDR2 LQKENI. V lost 3 bases to trimming and J lost 1 base; unmatched junction nucleotides: 3. The CDR3 is CASSPGGRSYEQYF. For the CDR3, the DNA is TGTGCCAGCTCACCGGGCGGGAGATCCTACGAGCAGTACTTC. The full variable domain, completed using reference TRBV18 and TRBJ2-7, is NAGVMQNPRHLVRRRGQEARLRCSPMKGHSHVYWYRQLPEEGLKFMVYLQKENIIDESGMPKERFSAEFPKEGPSILRIQQVVRGDSAAYFCASSPGGRSYEQYFGPGTRLTVT.

The chain uses TRBV12-3 or TRBV12-4 and TRBJ1-3, with 7 bases aligning to TRBD1. Losses at the gene ends were 6 bases for V and 7 bases for J; bases not matched to a gene: 3. This CDR3 contains 12 residues. The CDR3 sequence: CASSIRGNTIYF. CDR3 bases: TGTGCCAGCAGCATCAGGGGGAACACCATATATTTT.

This clone qualifies as medium-sized (0.01 to 0.1%). The chain combines TRBV27 with TRBJ1-2; tentatively, D is TRBD1 (6 bases). V dropped 5 bases and J dropped 2 bases, with 18 bases sitting between them. Germline V gene lookup returns CDR1 MNHEY and CDR2 SMNVEV (reference sequence). The length of the CDR3 is 16 residues. CDR3 amino acids: CASSPNRDAYNYGYTF. DNA for the CDR3: TGTGCCAGCAGTCCAAACAGGGATGCTTACAACTATGGCTACACCTTC.

This chain connects TRBV9 to TRBJ2-5; TRBD2 matches at 7 bases. The V gene's germline CDR1 is SGDLS and CDR2 YYNGEE. Trimming took 3 bases from V and 5 from J; bases not matched to a gene: 10. The CDR3 contains 15 residues. The CDR3 protein is CASSDRAGSGETQYF. The CDR3 DNA follows: TGTGCCAGCAGCGATAGAGCGGGATCGGGGGAGACCCAGTACTTC.

The chain has TRBV11-3 and TRBJ2-2; TRBD1 is a possible D gene (6 bases). From germline, CDR1 is SGHNT and CDR2 YENEEA. The CDR3 spans 16 residues. V was clipped by 1 base and J by 5 bases, with 14 bases between them. The CDR3 loop is CASSLGGPSMTGELFF. The DNA for the CDR3 is TGTGCCAGCAGCTTAGGGGGGCCGTCCATGACCGGGGAGCTGTTTTTT.

The chain carries TRBV18 and TRBJ1-2; 9 bases fit TRBD1. CDR1 and CDR2 from the germline V gene are KGHSH and LQKENI. With V trimmed by 4 bases and J by 8 bases, 11 bases remained unmatched. The CDR3 spans 15 residues. Here the CDR3 DNA reads TGTGCCAGCTCACTAAATCCGGGACAGGGAGGAGGCTACACCTTC. Translated, it gives CASSLNPGQGGGYTF.

The chain combines TRBV28 with TRBJ1-4; TRBD1 aligns across 7 bases. This CDR3 region has 17 residues. V lost 3 bases to trimming and J lost 0 bases; unmatched junction nucleotides: 7. Germline CDR1 and CDR2: MDHEN and SYDVKM. In DNA, the CDR3 is TGTGCCAGCAGTTTGATGGGGGACAGCGCAACTAATGAAAAACTGTTTTTT. Encoded protein: CASSLMGDSATNEKLFF. Using reference TRBV28 and TRBJ1-4 for the parts outside the CDR3, the full variable domain is DVKVTQSSRYLVKRTGEKVFLECVQDMDHENMFWYRQDPGLGLRLIYFSYDVKMKEKGDIPEGYSVSREKKERFSLILESASTNQTSMYLCASSLMGDSATNEKLFFGSGTQLSVL.

The chain recombines TRBV5-1 with TRBJ1-2, with a weak D call TRBD1 (6 bases). Germline V gene lookup returns CDR1 SGHRS and CDR2 YFSETQ. V lost 1 base, J lost 2 bases, and 12 bases lay in between. The CDR3 extends over 15 amino acids. The CDR3 here is CASSLSTGTNYGYTF. In nucleotides, the CDR3 is TGCGCCAGCAGCTTGTCAACAGGGACGAACTATGGCTACACCTTC.

The chain has TRBV4-1 and TRBJ2-7; D unresolved. CDR3 length: 14 residues. Looked up from germline, CDR1 is MGHRA and CDR2 is YSYEKL. The V and J ends lost 4 bases and 1 base respectively, with 11 bases between them. The CDR3 reads CASSPRLGSYEQYF. The CDR3 DNA is TGCGCCAGCAGCCCCCGCCTCGGTTCCTACGAGCAGTACTTC.

This chain links TRBV3-1 (or the pseudogene TRBV3-2) with TRBJ1-1, with TRBD1 as a possible D gene (5 bases). This CDR3 spans 12 amino acids. Germline CDR1 and CDR2: LGHDT and YNNKEL (reference sequence). Deletions cut 4 bases from V and 8 bases from J, with 11 bases between. CDR3: CASSLGLLEAFF. CDR3 DNA sequence: TGTGCCAGCAGCCTGGGACTTCTAGAAGCTTTCTTT.

This clone was recorded a few times. The chain couples TRBV18 to TRBJ1-5; 8 bases are shared with TRBD1. There are 14 residues in the CDR3. Germline V gene data show CDR1 as KGHSH and CDR2 as LQKENI. The V segment lost 6 bases and the J segment 7 bases; nucleotides outside the gene matches: 8. As DNA, the CDR3 is TGTGCCAGCTCCCCAGGGGGCAGTGGGCAGCCCCAGCATTTT. Its protein product is CASSPGGSGQPQHF.